This TCR beta chain was profiled in a study of molecular identifiers for immune sequencing clone quantification. Study results and caveats: Reportedly, one cell's Jurkat TCR RNA was detected within 1,200,000 naive CD8 cells.

This clonotype was picked up many times. The antigen is undetermined. CDR1 and CDR2 (germline): DFQATT, SNEGSKA (reference sequence). J lost 6 bases, V lost 0 bases, and 14 bases had no gene match. This CDR3 is built from 17 residues. The bulk TCR libraries were made with methods described before and with listed TCR primers. TCRdb itself ran the PCR reads through MiXCR, one entry per CDR3 protein. The sample carries 400,000 to 600,000 distinct CDR3 sequences, less than 30% recorded once. Naive CD8 T cells were picked out by sorting for CD8+CD4-CCR7+CD45RA+. This sequence joins TRBV20-1 and TRBJ2-3; 8 nucleotides agree with TRBD2. This clonotype was obtained from a human donor in good health. Some libraries in this study had Jurkat cell RNA spiked in. Material for sequencing was naive CD8+ T cells from blood, with Jurkat cell RNA spiked in. Subset denoted: FACS-sorted CD8+CD4-CCR7+CD45RA+ naive T cells. CDR3 DNA sequence: TGCAGTGCTAGAGACCCCAACGGGAGGGCCCCATCTGATACGCAGTATTTT. This gives the protein CSARDPNGRAPSDTQYF.